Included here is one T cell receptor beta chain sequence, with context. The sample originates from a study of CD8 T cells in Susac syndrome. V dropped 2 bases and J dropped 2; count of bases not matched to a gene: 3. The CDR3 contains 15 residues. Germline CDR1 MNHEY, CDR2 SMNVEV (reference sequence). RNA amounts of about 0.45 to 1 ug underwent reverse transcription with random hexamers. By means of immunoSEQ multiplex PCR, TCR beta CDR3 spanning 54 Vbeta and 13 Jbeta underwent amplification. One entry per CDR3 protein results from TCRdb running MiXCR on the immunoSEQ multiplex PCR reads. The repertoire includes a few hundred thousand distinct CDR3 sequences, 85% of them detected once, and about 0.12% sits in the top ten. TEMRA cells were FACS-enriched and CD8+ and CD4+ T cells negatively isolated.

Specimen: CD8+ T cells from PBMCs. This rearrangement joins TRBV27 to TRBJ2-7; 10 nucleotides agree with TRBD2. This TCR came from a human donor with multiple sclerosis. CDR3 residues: CASSLRSGRAYEQYF. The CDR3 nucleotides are TGTGCCAGCAGTTTACGAAGCGGGAGGGCCTACGAGCAGTACTTC.